A selection of T cell receptor beta chains follows, all from one sample in a study of regulatory T cells in long-lasting Graves disease. Each CDR3 protein gets one entry after TCRdb re-called the multiplex PCR reads with MiXCR. The sample lists roughly 400,000 distinct CDR3 sequences, around 20% occurring once. The sequencing here drew on peripheral blood mononuclear cells (PBMCs), taken when the disease was refractory, from a patient treated with antithyroid drugs. Receptor source: a female donor with Graves disease. Each CDR3 is given with its conserved first and last residue. A D gene is named only where the DNA matches it firmly. Rows give clone size only sometimes, using once, few, many, or a class for an expanded clone.

CDR3 protein	CDR3 DNA	D gene	clone size	V gene	J gene
CASSSTGAKQETQYF	TGTGCCAGCAGTTCTACCGGAGCCAAACAAGAGACCCAGTACTTC	.	many	TRBV28	TRBJ2-5
CAISDGGRATGELFF	TGTGCCATCAGTGACGGGGGGCGTGCCACCGGGGAGCTGTTTTTT	.	many	TRBV10-3	TRBJ2-2
CASSPMDRGGNSPLHF	TGTGCCAGCAGTCCCATGGACAGGGGTGGTAATTCACCCCTCCACTTT	TRBD1	many	TRBV27	TRBJ1-6
CASRHIDKADTQYF	TGTGCCAGCAGGCACATCGACAAGGCAGATACGCAGTATTTT	.	few	TRBV6-1	TRBJ2-3
CAGSLATWSTEAFF	TGTGCCGGCAGCTTAGCGACTTGGAGCACTGAAGCTTTCTTT	.	.	TRBV7-9	TRBJ1-1
CSASSRLADTTDTQYF	TGCAGTGCTAGTTCCAGGCTAGCGGACACCACAGATACGCAGTATTTT	TRBD2	few	TRBV20-1	TRBJ2-3
CASEGNIGELFF	TGTGCCAGTGAAGGGAACATCGGGGAGCTGTTTTTT	.	few	TRBV2	TRBJ2-2
CASTQGLSNYGYTF	TGTGCCAGTACACAGGGGCTTTCTAACTATGGCTACACCTTC	TRBD1	few	TRBV3-1	TRBJ1-2
CASSLGPLDEKLFF	TGTGCCAGCAGCCTAGGACCGCTGGATGAAAAACTGTTTTTT	.	.	TRBV13	TRBJ1-4
CSVPPAWRENETDTQYF	TGCAGCGTTCCTCCCGCCTGGCGGGAGAACGAGACAGATACGCAGTATTTT	TRBD2	.	TRBV29-1	TRBJ2-3
CSARDGGNSNQPQHF	TGCAGTGCTAGAGACGGGGGGAATAGCAATCAGCCCCAGCATTTT	.	.	TRBV20-1	TRBJ1-5
CASSQNAGTETQYF	TGTGCCAGCAGCCAAAACGCCGGGACAGAGACCCAGTACTTC	.	many	TRBV3-1	TRBJ2-5
CASSQVVDLDTGELFF	TGTGCCAGCAGCCAAGTTGTGGATTTGGACACCGGGGAGCTGTTTTTT	.	.	TRBV3-1	TRBJ2-2
CASSRGEGTDTQYF	TGTGCCAGCAGCCGGGGGGAGGGCACAGATACGCAGTATTTT	.	.	TRBV3-1	TRBJ2-3
CASSPKSGTQETQYF	TGTGCCAGCAGCCCCAAAAGCGGGACACAAGAGACCCAGTACTTC	.	many	TRBV7-6	TRBJ2-5
CASSIGTSRGNTIYF	TGTGCCAGTAGTATAGGGACGAGCCGTGGAAACACCATATATTTT	.	.	TRBV19	TRBJ1-3
CASSVDPLGTENTEAFF	TGTGCCAGCAGCGTAGATCCTTTGGGGACCGAGAACACTGAAGCTTTCTTT	.	few	TRBV9	TRBJ1-1
CASRLLFPSNTGELFF	TGTGCCAGCAGATTACTATTCCCTTCGAACACCGGGGAGCTGTTTTTT	.	many	TRBV28	TRBJ2-2
CSHRTGRERETQYF	TGCAGCCACAGGACAGGAAGAGAGAGGGAGACCCAGTACTTC	TRBD1	many	TRBV29-1	TRBJ2-5
CASSLVGSRGYF	TGTGCCAGCAGCTTAGTTGGCAGCAGGGGGTACTTC	.	many	TRBV7-2	TRBJ2-7
CASSFGQGAQPQHF	TGTGCCAGCAGTTTCGGACAGGGGGCTCAGCCCCAGCATTTT	TRBD1	many	TRBV12-3/TRBV12-4	TRBJ1-5
CASSTQSIQETQYF	TGTGCCAGCAGCACACAGAGTATCCAAGAGACCCAGTACTTC	.	many	TRBV11-2	TRBJ2-5
CASSEAQIYEQYF	TGTGCCAGCAGTGAAGCGCAAATCTACGAGCAGTACTTC	.	many	TRBV6-1	TRBJ2-7
CASSPGKGGNTEAFF	TGTGCCAGCTCACCGGGGAAAGGGGGGAACACTGAAGCTTTCTTT	.	.	TRBV18	TRBJ1-1
CASSDPGQGGGYTF	TGTGCCAGCAGTGACCCGGGACAGGGGGGTGGCTACACCTTC	TRBD1	few	TRBV28	TRBJ1-2
CASSPPDLLYQETQYF	TGTGCCAGCTCACCACCGGACCTCTTGTACCAAGAGACCCAGTACTTC	.	.	TRBV18	TRBJ2-5
CASSSSAAGGGTEAFF	TGTGCCAGCAGTTCCTCAGCCGCGGGGGGGGGCACTGAAGCTTTCTTT	.	few	TRBV28	TRBJ1-1
CASRIAGGSGGELFF	TGTGCCAGTAGGATAGCGGGGGGGTCCGGCGGGGAGCTGTTTTTT	TRBD2	.	TRBV19	TRBJ2-2
CASSLLGARSIQPQHF	TGTGCCAGCAGCTTACTCGGGGCACGGTCGATTCAGCCCCAGCATTTT	.	.	TRBV13	TRBJ1-5
CASSFTPQDSRVNYGYTF	TGTGCCAGCAGTTTTACACCCCAGGACAGCCGAGTTAACTATGGCTACACCTTC	.	many	TRBV12-3/TRBV12-4	TRBJ1-2
CASSQDRAGTSGAYEQYF	TGTGCCAGCAGCCAAGATCGCGCCGGAACTAGCGGAGCCTACGAGCAGTACTTC	TRBD2	.	TRBV3-1	TRBJ2-7
CASSLAGHGTEAFF	TGTGCCAGCAGCTTAGCTGGGCATGGCACTGAAGCTTTCTTT	.	.	TRBV7-2	TRBJ1-1
CASTPRDRGLKAFF	TGTGCCAGCACGCCTCGGGACAGGGGGCTTAAAGCTTTCTTT	TRBD1	.	TRBV28	TRBJ1-1
CASTLVGSGANVLTF	TGTGCCAGCACCCTGGTGGGATCTGGGGCCAACGTCCTGACTTTC	.	.	TRBV6-1	TRBJ2-6
CASSGATDYGYTF	TGCGCCAGCAGCGGAGCCACGGACTATGGCTACACCTTC	.	few	TRBV5-1	TRBJ1-2
CASSLSSGRLDTQYF	TGTGCCAGCAGTTTATCTAGCGGGAGATTGGATACGCAGTATTTT	TRBD2	.	TRBV27	TRBJ2-3
CASREGSNEKLFF	TGCGCCAGCAGAGAGGGAAGTAATGAAAAACTGTTTTTT	.	few	TRBV5-1	TRBJ1-4
CASRRQGATYGYTF	TGTGCCAGCAGGAGACAGGGGGCGACCTATGGCTACACCTTC	TRBD1	many	TRBV28	TRBJ1-2
CASSLESGAGIQRYTF	TGCGCCAGCAGCTTGGAGTCAGGGGCCGGCATACAACGCTACACCTTC	.	few	TRBV5-1	TRBJ1-2
CASRSGAYEQYF	TGTGCCAGCAGGTCAGGAGCCTACGAGCAGTACTTC	.	.	TRBV27	TRBJ2-7
CSARVGLATGELFF	TGCAGTGCTAGAGTCGGACTTGCCACCGGGGAGCTGTTTTTT	.	few	TRBV20-1	TRBJ2-2
CSARDWLNYEQYF	TGCAGTGCTAGAGATTGGCTGAATTACGAGCAGTACTTC	.	few	TRBV20-1	TRBJ2-7
CATRGDQPQHF	TGTGCCACCAGGGGAGATCAGCCCCAGCATTTT	.	few	TRBV25-1	TRBJ1-5
CASSIRGLGETQYF	TGTGCCAGCAGCATCAGGGGGCTGGGAGAGACCCAGTACTTC	TRBD1	few	TRBV25-1	TRBJ2-5
CSVARDRGREQYF	TGCAGCGTTGCCCGGGACAGGGGGCGCGAGCAGTACTTC	TRBD1	few	TRBV29-1	TRBJ2-7
CSASGGTPPTSTDTQYF	TGCAGTGCTAGTGGGGGTACGCCTCCTACTAGCACAGATACGCAGTATTTT	.	.	TRBV20-1	TRBJ2-3
CASSESVGAAPNEKLFF	TGTGCCAGCAGTGAATCAGTTGGGGCGGCCCCTAATGAAAAACTGTTTTTT	.	few	TRBV6-1	TRBJ1-4
CASSRDRVQPQHF	TGTGCCAGCAGTAGGGACAGGGTCCAGCCCCAGCATTTT	TRBD1	many	TRBV6-1	TRBJ1-5
CASSIHVVYPQFF	TGTGCCAGCAGTATCCACGTAGTCTACCCGCAGTTCTTC	.	few	TRBV6-1	TRBJ2-1
CASSSAGTKEEKLFF	TGTGCCAGCAGTTCAGCAGGGACAAAAGAAGAAAAACTGTTTTTT	.	many	TRBV6-5	TRBJ1-4
CASSLTSGSEQYF	TGTGCCAGCAGTTTGACGTCAGGGTCCGAGCAGTACTTC	.	many	TRBV12-3/TRBV12-4	TRBJ2-7
CASSSQGTQETQYF	TGTGCCAGCAGTTCCCAAGGGACCCAAGAGACCCAGTACTTC	.	many	TRBV28	TRBJ2-5
CASSGTGSYEQYF	TGTGCCAGCAGCGGGACAGGATCCTACGAGCAGTACTTC	TRBD1	many	TRBV2	TRBJ2-7
CASSTTSGTNTGELFF	TGTGCCAGCAGCACGACTAGCGGGACGAACACCGGGGAGCTGTTTTTT	TRBD2	many	TRBV9	TRBJ2-2
CASHSGAEEQYF	TGTGCCAGCCATTCAGGGGCGGAAGAGCAGTACTTC	.	many	TRBV2	TRBJ2-7
CASSLLTSSYEQYF	TGTGCCAGCAGTTTACTGACAAGCTCCTACGAGCAGTACTTC	.	once	TRBV28	TRBJ2-7
CSARTSGRANEQYF	TGCAGTGCTAGGACTAGCGGGAGGGCCAATGAGCAGTACTTC	TRBD2	.	TRBV20-1	TRBJ2-7
CASSPKGTSGVYEQYF	TGTGCCAGCAGTCCCAAGGGGACTAGCGGGGTCTACGAGCAGTACTTC	TRBD2	many	TRBV28	TRBJ2-7
CASSARGYYGYTF	TGTGCCAGCAGTGCAAGGGGATACTATGGCTACACCTTC	.	many	TRBV6-1	TRBJ1-2